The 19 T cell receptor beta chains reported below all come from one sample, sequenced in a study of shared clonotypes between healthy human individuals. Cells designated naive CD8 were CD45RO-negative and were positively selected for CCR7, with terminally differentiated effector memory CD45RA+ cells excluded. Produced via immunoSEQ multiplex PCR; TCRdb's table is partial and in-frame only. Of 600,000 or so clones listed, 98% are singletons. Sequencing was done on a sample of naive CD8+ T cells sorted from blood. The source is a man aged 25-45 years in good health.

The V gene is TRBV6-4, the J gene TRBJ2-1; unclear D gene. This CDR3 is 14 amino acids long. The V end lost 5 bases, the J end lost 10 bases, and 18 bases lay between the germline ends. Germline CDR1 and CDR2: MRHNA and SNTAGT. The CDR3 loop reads CASSPKTPSVEQFF. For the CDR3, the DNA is TGTGCCAGCAGTCCAAAAACGCCTTCGGTGGAGCAGTTCTTC.

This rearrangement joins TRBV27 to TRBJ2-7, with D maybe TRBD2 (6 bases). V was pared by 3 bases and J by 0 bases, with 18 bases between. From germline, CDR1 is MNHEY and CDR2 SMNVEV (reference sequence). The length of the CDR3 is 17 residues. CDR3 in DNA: TGTGCCAGCAGTTTGCATTCTTCGGGACTCAGCTCCTACGAGCAGTACTTC. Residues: CASSLHSSGLSSYEQYF.

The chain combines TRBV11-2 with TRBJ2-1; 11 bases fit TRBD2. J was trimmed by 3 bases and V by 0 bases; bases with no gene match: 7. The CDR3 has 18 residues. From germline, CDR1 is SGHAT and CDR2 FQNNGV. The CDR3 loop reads CASSLDKRLAGIYNEQFF. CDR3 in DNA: TGTGCCAGCAGCTTAGATAAAAGACTAGCGGGGATCTACAATGAGCAGTTCTTC.

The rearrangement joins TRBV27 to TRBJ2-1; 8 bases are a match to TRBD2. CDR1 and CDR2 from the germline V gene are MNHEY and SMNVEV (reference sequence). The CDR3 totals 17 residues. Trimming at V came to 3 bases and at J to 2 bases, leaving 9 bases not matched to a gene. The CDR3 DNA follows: TGTGCCAGCAGTTTGGCTTCTAGCGGGCATACCTACAATGAGCAGTTCTTC. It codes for CASSLASSGHTYNEQFF.

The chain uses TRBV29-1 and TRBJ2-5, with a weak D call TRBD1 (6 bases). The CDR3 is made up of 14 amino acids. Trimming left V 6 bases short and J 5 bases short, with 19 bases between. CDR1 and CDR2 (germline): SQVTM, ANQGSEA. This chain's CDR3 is CSVKAPTGWETQYF. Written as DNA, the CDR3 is TGCAGCGTCAAAGCGCCGACAGGCTGGGAGACCCAGTACTTC.

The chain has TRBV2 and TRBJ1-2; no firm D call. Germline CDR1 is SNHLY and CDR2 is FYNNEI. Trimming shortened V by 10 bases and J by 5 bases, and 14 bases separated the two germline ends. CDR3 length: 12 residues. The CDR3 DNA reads TGTGCCATACAGACTAGCTCTTATGGCTACACCTTC. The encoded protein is CAIQTSSYGYTF.

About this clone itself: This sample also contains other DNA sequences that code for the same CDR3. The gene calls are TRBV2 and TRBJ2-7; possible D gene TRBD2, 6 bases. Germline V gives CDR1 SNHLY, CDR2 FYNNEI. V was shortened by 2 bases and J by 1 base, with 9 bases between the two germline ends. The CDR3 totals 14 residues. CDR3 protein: CASSELAGSYEQYF. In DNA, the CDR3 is TGTGCCAGCAGTGAATTGGCGGGGTCCTACGAGCAGTACTTC.

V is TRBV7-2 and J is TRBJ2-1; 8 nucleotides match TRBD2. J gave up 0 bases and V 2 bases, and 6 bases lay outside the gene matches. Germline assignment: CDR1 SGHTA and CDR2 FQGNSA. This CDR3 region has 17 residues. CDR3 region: CASSLRPSGHSYNEQFF. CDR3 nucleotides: TGTGCCAGCAGCTTAAGGCCTAGCGGGCACTCCTACAATGAGCAGTTCTTC.

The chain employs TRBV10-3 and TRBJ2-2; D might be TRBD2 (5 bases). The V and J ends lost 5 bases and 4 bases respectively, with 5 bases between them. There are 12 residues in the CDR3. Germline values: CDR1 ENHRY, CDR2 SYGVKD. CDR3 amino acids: CAISSGTGELFF. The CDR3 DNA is TGTGCCATCAGTAGCGGCACCGGGGAGCTGTTTTTT.

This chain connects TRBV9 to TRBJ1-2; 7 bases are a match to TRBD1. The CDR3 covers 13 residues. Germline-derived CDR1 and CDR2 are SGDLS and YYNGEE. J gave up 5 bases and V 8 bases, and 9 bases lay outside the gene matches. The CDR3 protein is CASGDSPEYGYTF. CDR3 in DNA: TGTGCCAGTGGGGACAGCCCTGAGTATGGCTACACCTTC. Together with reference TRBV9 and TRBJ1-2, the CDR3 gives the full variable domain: DSGVTQTPKHLITATGQRVTLRCSPRSGDLSVYWYQQSLDQGLQFLIQYYNGEERAKGNILERFSAQQFPDLHSELNLSSLELGDSALYFCASGDSPEYGYTFGSGTRLTVV.

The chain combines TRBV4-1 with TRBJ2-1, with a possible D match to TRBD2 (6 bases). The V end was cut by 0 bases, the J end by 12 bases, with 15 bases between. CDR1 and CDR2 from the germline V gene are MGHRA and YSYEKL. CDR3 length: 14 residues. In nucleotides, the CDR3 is TGCGCCAGCAGCCAAGATGGGCTAGCGATTGGGCAGTTCTTC. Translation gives CASSQDGLAIGQFF.

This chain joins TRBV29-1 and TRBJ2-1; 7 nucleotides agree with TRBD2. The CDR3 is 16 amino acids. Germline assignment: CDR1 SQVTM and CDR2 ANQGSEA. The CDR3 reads CSLAGVVTSSYNEQFF. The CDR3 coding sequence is TGCAGTCTGGCGGGAGTTGTTACGAGCTCCTACAATGAGCAGTTCTTC.

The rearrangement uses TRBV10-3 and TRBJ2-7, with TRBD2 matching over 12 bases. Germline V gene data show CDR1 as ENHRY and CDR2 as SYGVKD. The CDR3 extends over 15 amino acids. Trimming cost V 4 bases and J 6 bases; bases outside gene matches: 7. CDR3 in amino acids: CAISAATSGRGEQYF. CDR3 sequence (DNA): TGTGCCATCAGTGCGGCGACTAGCGGGAGAGGCGAGCAGTACTTC.

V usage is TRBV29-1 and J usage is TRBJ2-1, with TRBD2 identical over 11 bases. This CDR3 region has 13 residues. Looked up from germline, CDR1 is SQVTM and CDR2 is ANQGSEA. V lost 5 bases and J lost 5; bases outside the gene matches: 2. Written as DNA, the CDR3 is TGCAGCGTTCGACTAGCGGGACACAATGAGCAGTTCTTC. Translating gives CSVRLAGHNEQFF.

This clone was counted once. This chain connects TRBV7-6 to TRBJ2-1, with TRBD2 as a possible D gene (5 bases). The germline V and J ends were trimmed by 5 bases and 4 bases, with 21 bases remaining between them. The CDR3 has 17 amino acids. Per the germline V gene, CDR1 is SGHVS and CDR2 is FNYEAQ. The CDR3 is CASSPPYAGILYNEQFF. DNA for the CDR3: TGTGCCAGCAGCCCACCCTACGCGGGCATCTTATACAATGAGCAGTTCTTC.

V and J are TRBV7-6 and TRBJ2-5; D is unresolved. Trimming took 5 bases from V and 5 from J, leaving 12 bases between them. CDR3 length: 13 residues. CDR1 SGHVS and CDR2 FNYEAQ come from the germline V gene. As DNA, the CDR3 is TGTGCCAGCAGCCCAATTCATAAGGAGACCCAGTACTTC. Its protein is CASSPIHKETQYF.

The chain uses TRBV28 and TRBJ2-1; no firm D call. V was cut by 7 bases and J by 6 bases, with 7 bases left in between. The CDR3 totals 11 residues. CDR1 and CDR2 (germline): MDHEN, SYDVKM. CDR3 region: CASNMANEQFF. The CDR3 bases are TGTGCCAGCAATATGGCCAATGAGCAGTTCTTC. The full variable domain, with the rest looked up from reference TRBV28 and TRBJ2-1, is DVKVTQSSRYLVKRTGEKVFLECVQDMDHENMFWYRQDPGLGLRLIYFSYDVKMKEKGDIPEGYSVSREKKERFSLILESASTNQTSMYLCASNMANEQFFGPGTRLTVL.

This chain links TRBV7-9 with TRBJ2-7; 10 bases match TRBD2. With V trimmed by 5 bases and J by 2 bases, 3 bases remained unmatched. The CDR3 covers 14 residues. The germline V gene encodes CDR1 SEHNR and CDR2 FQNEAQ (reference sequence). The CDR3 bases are TGTGCCAGCAGCGCGACTAGCGGGCCCTACGAGCAGTACTTC. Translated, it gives CASSATSGPYEQYF.

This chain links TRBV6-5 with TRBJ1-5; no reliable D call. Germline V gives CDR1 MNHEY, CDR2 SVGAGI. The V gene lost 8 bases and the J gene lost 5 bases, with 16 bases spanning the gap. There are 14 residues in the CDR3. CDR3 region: CASGVYGPDQPQHF. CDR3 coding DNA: TGTGCCAGCGGGGTCTATGGGCCCGATCAGCCCCAGCATTTT.